The 18 T cell receptor beta chains below all came from one sample that was sequenced in a study of blood T cell repertoires in COVID-19. Clones were read by immunoSEQ multiplex PCR, and TCRdb kept only the in-frame ones, dropping some. The sample gives roughly 250,000 clones, over 75% of which show up once; about 4.1% is in the top ten. Sequenced sample: PBMCs or T cells enriched from blood (not recorded which). The receptor source for this set is a woman aged 25-40 years who had recovered from COVID-19.

J is TRBJ2-3 and V is TRBV18, with a possible D match to TRBD2 (6 bases). Germline V gene data show CDR1 as KGHSH and CDR2 as LQKENI. V lost 3 bases and J lost 4, with 14 bases in between. The CDR3 spans 15 residues. Written as DNA, the CDR3 is TGTGCCAGCTCACCTAAGACTAGTAAGGCAGATACGCAGTATTTT. Its protein product is CASSPKTSKADTQYF.

This rearrangement joins TRBV5-1 to TRBJ2-5, with D perhaps matching TRBD2 (5 bases). This CDR3 is 14 amino acids long. V lost 5 bases and J 3 bases, leaving 14 bases between the germline ends. The germline CDR1 and CDR2 sequences are SGHRS and YFSETQ. The CDR3 here is CASSSGRGEETQYF. DNA of the CDR3: TGCGCCAGCAGTTCCGGACGGGGAGAAGAGACCCAGTACTTC.

This clone was seen just once. The rearrangement joins TRBV28 to TRBJ1-1; 7 nucleotides align to TRBD1. CDR1 MDHEN and CDR2 SYDVKM come from the germline V gene. This CDR3 region has 15 residues. V shed 2 bases, J shed 1 base, and the junction held 4 bases outside the gene matches. CDR3 sequence reads: CASSLARTGNTEAFF. The CDR3 DNA sequence: TGTGCCAGCAGTTTAGCCCGGACAGGGAACACTGAAGCTTTCTTT.

The chain has TRBV5-6 and TRBJ2-7; 9 positions agree with TRBD1. CDR1 and CDR2 from the germline V gene are SGHDT and YYEEEE. V dropped 4 bases and J dropped 4; count of bases not matched to a gene: 6. There are 14 residues in the CDR3. The CDR3 protein is CASSDGTGIYEQYF. As DNA, the CDR3 is TGTGCCAGCAGCGACGGGACAGGGATTTACGAGCAGTACTTC. Full variable domain (rest looked up from reference TRBV5-6 and TRBJ2-7): DAGVTQSPTHLIKTRGQQVTLRCSPKSGHDTVSWYQQALGQGPQFIFQYYEEEERQRGNFPDRFSGHQFPNYSSELNVNALLLGDSALYLCASSDGTGIYEQYFGPGTRLTVT.

The chain recombines TRBV18 with TRBJ2-5; TRBD2 agrees at 13 bases. CDR1 and CDR2 from the germline V gene are KGHSH and LQKENI. Trimming cost V 3 bases and J 5 bases; bases outside gene matches: 0. CDR3 length equals 14 residues. CDR3 sequence: CASSPGLAGETQYF. CDR3 bases: TGTGCCAGCTCACCGGGACTAGCGGGGGAGACCCAGTACTTC.

The V gene is TRBV10-2, the J gene TRBJ2-3; D call uncertain. The CDR3 is made up of 13 amino acids. The V and J ends lost 3 bases and 5 bases respectively, with 9 bases between them. The germline CDR1 and CDR2 sequences are WSHSY and SAAADI. The CDR3 nucleotides are TGCGCCAGCAGTGACCCCCGAGTAGATACGCAGTATTTT. Translating gives CASSDPRVDTQYF.

V is TRBV28 and J is TRBJ2-3; 13 bases are shared with TRBD2. Germline trimming cut 5 bases from V and 2 bases from J; bases unmatched to any gene: 4. This CDR3 has 16 residues. Germline V lookup: CDR1 MDHEN, CDR2 SYDVKM. CDR3 sequence: CASSLGTSGTTDTQYF. The CDR3 DNA reads TGTGCCAGCAGTCTCGGGACTAGCGGGACCACAGATACGCAGTATTTT.

V usage is TRBV5-1 and J usage is TRBJ1-2, with a possible D match to TRBD1 (6 bases). CDR1 and CDR2 from the germline V gene are SGHRS and YFSETQ. The CDR3 extends over 17 amino acids. Deletions cut 2 bases from V and 5 bases from J, with 22 bases between. CDR3 in DNA: TGCGCCAGCAGCTTAGGGGGTGGACCGGGTATCAATTATGGCTACACCTTC. The encoded protein is CASSLGGGPGINYGYTF.

The rearrangement joins TRBV4-1 to TRBJ2-2; TRBD2 matches 14 bases. Germline trimming cut 3 bases from V and 4 bases from J; bases unmatched to any gene: 1. Germline CDR1 and CDR2: MGHRA and YSYEKL. The CDR3 covers 16 residues. This CDR3 reads CASSQTSGGGTGELFF. CDR3 nucleotide sequence: TGCGCCAGCAGCCAGACTAGCGGGGGGGGCACCGGGGAGCTGTTTTTT.

This clone was detected many times. The CDR3 here is CATSSSLESAEQFF. The CDR3 DNA is TGTGCCACCAGCAGTTCTCTAGAGTCTGCTGAGCAGTTCTTC. The chain uses TRBV15 and TRBJ2-1, with D hard to call. V lost 3 bases and J lost 9, with 15 bases in between. This CDR3 spans 14 amino acids. Per germline, CDR1 LNHNV and CDR2 YYDKDF (reference sequence). The whole variable domain, filled in from reference TRBV15 and TRBJ2-1, reads DAMVIQNPRYQVTQFGKPVTLSCSQTLNHNVMYWYQQKSSQAPKLLFHYYDKDFNNEADTPDNFQSRRPNTSFCFLDIRSPGLGDTAMYLCATSSSLESAEQFFGPGTRLTVL.

The rearrangement links TRBV9 to TRBJ1-4, with 9 bases matching TRBD1. The ends lost 4 bases at V and 5 bases at J; junction bases unmatched: 9. Looked up from germline, CDR1 is SGDLS and CDR2 is YYNGEE. This CDR3 comprises 16 residues. CDR3 nucleotide sequence: TGTGCCAGCAGCCGAGAGGCGGGGACAGGGAATGAAAAACTGTTTTTT. Protein product: CASSREAGTGNEKLFF.

The V and J genes are TRBV2 and TRBJ1-5; 8 bases are shared with TRBD1. The J segment lost 7 bases and the V segment lost 6 bases, leaving 8 bases of the junction unmatched. The germline gives CDR1 SNHLY, CDR2 FYNNEI. The CDR3 is made up of 14 amino acids. Here the CDR3 reads CASSLGQGWQPQHF. CDR3 bases: TGTGCCAGCAGCCTCGGACAGGGCTGGCAGCCCCAGCATTTT.

The chain links TRBV27 to TRBJ2-2; tentative D call: TRBD1 (6 bases). Trimming stripped 6 bases from V and 5 bases from J, with 13 bases between. The CDR3 extends over 14 amino acids. Per germline, CDR1 MNHEY and CDR2 SMNVEV (reference sequence). The CDR3 region has the DNA TGTGCCAGCAGGACACAGGGAAGAACCGGGGAGCTGTTTTTT. It is translated as CASRTQGRTGELFF.

The chain has TRBV6-6 and TRBJ1-2, with D possibly matching TRBD1 (5 bases). CDR3 length equals 13 residues. V was cut by 7 bases and J by 2 bases, with 11 bases left in between. Per germline, CDR1 MNHNY and CDR2 SVGAGI (reference sequence). The CDR3 region has the DNA TGTGCCAGCATCCTCAAGGGGAACTATGGCTACACCTTC. The encoded protein is CASILKGNYGYTF.

The chain links TRBV27 to TRBJ2-3; TRBD1 aligns across 9 bases. The junction had 5 bases not matched to a gene; V was cut back by 2 bases and J by 2 bases. The length of the CDR3 is 16 residues. The germline gives CDR1 MNHEY, CDR2 SMNVEV (reference sequence). The CDR3: CASSLPGQGTTDTQYF. CDR3 nucleotide sequence: TGTGCCAGCAGTTTACCGGGACAGGGAACCACAGATACGCAGTATTTT.

This chain joins TRBV27 and TRBJ2-2, with D perhaps matching TRBD2 (6 bases). Germline V gene data show CDR1 as MNHEY and CDR2 as SMNVEV (reference sequence). The CDR3 contains 15 residues. The V end lost 8 bases, the J end lost 8 bases, and 21 bases lay between the germline ends. The CDR3 region has the DNA TGTGCCAGCGCCAGAGGCGGGATCGGCCCGGGGGAGCTGTTTTTT. Amino acids: CASARGGIGPGELFF.

V and J are TRBV27 and TRBJ2-7, with 7 bases fitting TRBD1. Per germline, CDR1 MNHEY and CDR2 SMNVEV (reference sequence). The CDR3 is made up of 14 amino acids. J lost 9 bases, V lost 6 bases, and 14 bases had no gene match. The CDR3 protein is CASSRGTAPLGQYF. In nucleotides, the CDR3 is TGTGCCAGCAGCCGTGGGACAGCTCCTTTGGGGCAGTACTTC.

For the CDR3, the DNA is TGTGCCACTTCGTTAAGGGGGGGAGGCTACACCTTC. Its protein product is CATSLRGGGYTF. This chain connects TRBV6-5 to TRBJ1-2; possibly TRBD1 for D (6 bases). CDR3 length: 12 residues. The V end lost 10 bases, the J end lost 8 bases, and 17 bases lay between the germline ends. The germline V gene encodes CDR1 MNHEY and CDR2 SVGAGI.